These 6 T cell receptor beta chains were all obtained from the same sample, sequenced in a study of T cell clonotyping in hematopoietic cell transplantation. The data were produced by immunoSEQ multiplex PCR, yet TCRdb's version contains in-frame clones alone and is incomplete. The sample includes 25,000 to 30,000 clones, approximately 82% of them seen just once. Time point in this sample: recipient sample about 28 days before transplant, after cytoreduction. Sequencing used peripheral blood mononuclear cells, obtained before stem cell transplant. The receptors stem from a man aged 40-49 years with acute myeloid leukemia. Some clones in this sample may be carry-over from other donors' samples.

J is TRBJ1-2 and V is TRBV7-2; 9 bases line up with TRBD1. The V gene end was trimmed by 4 bases and the J gene end by 7 bases; junction bases not matched to a gene: 7. Germline CDR1 reads SGHTA; CDR2 reads FQGNSA. The CDR3 totals 14 residues. The CDR3 DNA follows: TGTGCCAGCAGCTACCGGGGACAGGGAGGTGGCTACACCTTC. Translation gives CASSYRGQGGGYTF.

This rearrangement joins TRBV29-1 to TRBJ2-7; D might be TRBD1 (7 bases). The CDR3 has 12 amino acids. The V and J ends lost 3 bases and 5 bases respectively, with 11 bases between them. CDR1 is SQVTM and CDR2 is ANQGSEA in the germline V gene. The CDR3 is CSVDRGVNEQYF. The CDR3 DNA reads as TGCAGCGTTGACAGGGGGGTGAACGAGCAGTACTTC.

This sequence joins TRBV7-8 and TRBJ1-1; maybe TRBD1 (5 bases). Looked up from germline, CDR1 is SGHVS and CDR2 is FQNEAQ. Trimming shortened V by 10 bases and J by 6 bases, and 30 bases separated the two germline ends. The CDR3 runs to 17 residues. CDR3 coding DNA: TGTGCCACCCATGGCCGGGGATTAATGTTCCGGGGCCCTGAAGCTTTCTTT. Its protein product is CATHGRGLMFRGPEAFF.

This chain connects TRBV30 to TRBJ1-1; D gene unclear. Between the trimmed V and J ends, which lost 0 bases and 12 bases, there was a span of 11 bases. In germline, CDR1 is GTSNPN, CDR2 SVGIG (reference sequence). The CDR3 is 11 amino acids. CDR3: CAWSVRAASFF. The CDR3 nucleotides read TGTGCCTGGAGTGTGAGGGCCGCCTCTTTCTTT. The complete variable domain, with remaining parts taken from reference TRBV30 and TRBJ1-1, reads SQTIHQWPATLVQPVGSPLSLECTVEGTSNPNLYWYRQAAGRGLQLLFYSVGIGQISSEVPQNLSASRPQDRQFILSSKKLLLSDSGFYLCAWSVRAASFFGQGTRLTVV.

This chain uses TRBV11-1 with TRBJ2-3, with D maybe TRBD2 (5 bases). This CDR3 contains 13 residues. Trimming removed 10 bases at V and 4 bases at J, with 15 bases between. From germline, CDR1 is SGHAT and CDR2 FQDESV (reference sequence). CDR3 coding DNA: TGTGCCACTGGGAGCGGTTTGGCAGATACGCAGTATTTT. Protein: CATGSGLADTQYF.

The J gene is TRBJ1-4, the V gene TRBV6-6; TRBD1 agrees at 7 bases. The CDR3 spans 13 residues. The trim removed 5 bases at V and 5 bases at J, leaving 2 bases unmatched. CDR1 MNHNY and CDR2 SVGAGI come from the germline V gene (reference sequence). In nucleotides, the CDR3 is TGTGCCAGCAGTCCACAGGGGAATGAAAAACTGTTTTTT. Translation: CASSPQGNEKLFF.